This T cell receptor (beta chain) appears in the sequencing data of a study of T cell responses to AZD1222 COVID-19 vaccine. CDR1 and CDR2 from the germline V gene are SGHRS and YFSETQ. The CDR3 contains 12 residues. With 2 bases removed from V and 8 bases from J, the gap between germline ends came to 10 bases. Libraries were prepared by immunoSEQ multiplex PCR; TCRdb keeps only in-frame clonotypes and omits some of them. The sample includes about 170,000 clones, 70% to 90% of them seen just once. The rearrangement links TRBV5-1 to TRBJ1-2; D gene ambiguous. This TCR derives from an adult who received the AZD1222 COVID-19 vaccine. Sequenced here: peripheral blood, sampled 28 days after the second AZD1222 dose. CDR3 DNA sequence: TGCGCCAGCAGCTTTGACCGCCGGGGCTACACCTTC. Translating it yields CASSFDRRGYTF.